Detailed here is one T cell receptor (beta chain). What it binds is not known. The data originate from a study of CD8+ T cells in alopecia areata. Individuals with alopecia areata gave both lesional scalp punch biopsies and peripheral blood for collection. Whole-study findings and limits: It was lesional scalp, especially alopecia totalis/universalis, that showed higher clonality than normal scalp. Resident alphabeta T-cell populations of normal skin are likewise subject to sequencing in scalp samples. Researchers reported that TCR sharing among patients proved less clear than in mice, possibly HLA-linked.

RNA, once extracted, was reverse transcribed into cDNA for use as the sequencing template. Data came from immunoSEQ multiplex PCR; TCRdb stores just in-frame clones and leaves some out. The profile shows 65,000 to 90,000 clones, roughly 50% of them singletons. Germline assignment: CDR1 MNHEY and CDR2 SMNVEV (reference sequence). Trimming took 5 bases from V and 5 from J, leaving 12 bases between them. The CDR3 consists of 14 residues. Sequencing used NKG2D-high CD8+ T cells sorted from blood. The TCR originated in a human donor with alopecia areata. The chain employs TRBV27 and TRBJ1-4; no firm D call. CDR3 protein: CASSTLEGNEKLFF. As DNA, the CDR3 is TGTGCCAGCAGTACCCTTGAAGGGAATGAAAAACTGTTTTTT. The full variable domain, in which reference TRBV27 and TRBJ1-4 provide the parts outside the CDR3, is EAQVTQNPRYLITVTGKKLTVTCSQNMNHEYMSWYRQDPGLGLRQIYYSMNVEVTDKGDVPEGYKVSRKEKRNFPLILESPSPNQTSLYFCASSTLEGNEKLFFGSGTQLSVL.